Following are 25 T cell receptor beta chains from one sample sequenced in a study of blood T cell repertoires in COVID-19. Clones were sequenced by immunoSEQ multiplex PCR, and TCRdb holds only the in-frame ones, with some missing. The sample carries about 160,000 clones, approximately 90% recorded once. Source material: peripheral blood. The source is a woman in her sixties who had recovered from COVID-19.

V usage is TRBV6-5 and J usage is TRBJ2-3; D possibly corresponds to TRBD1 (5 bases). Germline loops: CDR1 MNHEY, CDR2 SVGAGI. V was shortened by 6 bases and J by 10 bases, with 11 bases between the two germline ends. This CDR3 is built from 11 residues. The CDR3 nucleotides are TGTGCCAGCAGCGGTAGCAGGGCGCAGTATTTT. It specifies CASSGSRAQYF.

The chain has TRBV11-2 and TRBJ1-3; 9 nucleotides agree with TRBD1. The CDR3 has 16 residues. Germline CDR1 is SGHAT and CDR2 is FQNNGV. V lost 6 bases, J lost 8 bases, and 14 bases stayed unmatched. The DNA of the CDR3 is TGTGCCAGCAGTCAGACCGCCGGGACAGGGCGCTACACCATATATTTT. Translating it yields CASSQTAGTGRYTIYF.

The V gene is TRBV9, the J gene TRBJ2-3, with D perhaps TRBD2 (5 bases). The V end lost 8 bases, the J end lost 4 bases, and 14 bases lay between the germline ends. The CDR3 runs 13 residues. Germline V gives CDR1 SGDLS, CDR2 YYNGEE. CDR3 amino acids: CASAGSGADTQYF. CDR3 in DNA: TGTGCCAGTGCGGGCTCCGGCGCAGATACGCAGTATTTT.

The chain joins TRBV4-3 to TRBJ1-6, with TRBD1 matching over 9 bases. CDR3 length: 14 residues. Looked up from germline, CDR1 is LGHNA and CDR2 is YSLEER. With V trimmed by 3 bases and J by 16 bases, 10 bases remained unmatched. The CDR3 loop is CASSHVGTGKGLHF. CDR3 nucleotides: TGCGCCAGCAGCCACGTCGGGACAGGGAAAGGGCTCCACTTT.

This chain links TRBV5-1 with TRBJ2-7, with TRBD2 matching 7 bases. V lost 3 bases to trimming and J lost 0 bases; unmatched junction nucleotides: 6. The V gene's germline CDR1 is SGHRS and CDR2 YFSETQ. This CDR3 spans 15 amino acids. DNA for the CDR3: TGCGCCAGCAGCTGGGTAACGGGGGGCTCCTACGAGCAGTACTTC. Its protein is CASSWVTGGSYEQYF.

This chain joins TRBV28 and TRBJ2-1; D gene ambiguous. This CDR3 has 11 amino acids. Germline V CDR1 and CDR2: MDHEN, SYDVKM. V was pared by 10 bases and J by 3 bases, with 7 bases between. In nucleotides, the CDR3 is TGTGCCACCCTCGGCTACAATGAGCAGTTCTTC. Encoded protein: CATLGYNEQFF.

In this sample, this clone turned up once. The V and J genes are TRBV19 and TRBJ1-1; weak D call: TRBD1 (5 bases). Germline lookup yields CDR1 LNHDA and CDR2 SQIVND (reference sequence). Deletions cut 7 bases from V and 4 bases from J, with 13 bases between. This CDR3 contains 13 residues. In DNA, the CDR3 is TGTGCCAGTACAGGGAGGATTTCCACTGAAGCTTTCTTT. Its protein is CASTGRISTEAFF.

V usage is TRBV6-2 or TRBV6-3 and J usage is TRBJ2-7; 8 nucleotides match TRBD1. Germline V lookup: CDR1 MNHEY, CDR2 SVGEGT. V dropped 6 bases and J dropped 2; count of bases not matched to a gene: 6. The length of the CDR3 is 14 residues. The CDR3 nucleotides read TGTGCCAGCAGCCAAGGACAGGGCCCCTACGAGCAGTACTTC. Protein sequence: CASSQGQGPYEQYF.

The V and J genes are TRBV5-4 and TRBJ2-5; the match to TRBD2 covers 10 bases. V shed 3 bases, J shed 5 bases, and the junction held 4 bases outside the gene matches. The CDR3 is 14 residues long. Looked up from germline, CDR1 is SGHNT and CDR2 is YYREEE (reference sequence). Here the CDR3 reads CASSSLAGVETQYF. The DNA of the CDR3 is TGTGCCAGCAGCTCGCTAGCGGGGGTGGAGACCCAGTACTTC. The full variable domain, in which reference TRBV5-4 and TRBJ2-5 provide the parts outside the CDR3, is ETGVTQSPTHLIKTRGQQVTLRCSSQSGHNTVSWYQQALGQGPQFIFQYYREEENGRGNFPPRFSGLQFPNYSSELNVNALELDDSALYLCASSSLAGVETQYFGPGTRLLVL.

The chain is built from TRBV27 and TRBJ2-7; 10 positions match TRBD2. CDR1 MNHEY and CDR2 SMNVEV come from the germline V gene (reference sequence). The junction had 0 bases not matched to a gene; V was cut back by 2 bases and J by 2 bases. There are 14 residues in the CDR3. CDR3 region: CASSLGLAAYEQYF. CDR3 coding DNA: TGTGCCAGCAGTTTAGGACTAGCGGCCTACGAGCAGTACTTC.

This rearrangement joins TRBV29-1 to TRBJ2-7, with 10 positions matching TRBD2. CDR3 size: 12 residues. Germline V gene sequence: CDR1 SQVTM, CDR2 ANQGSEA. With V trimmed by 4 bases and J by 7 bases, 4 bases remained unmatched. CDR3: CSVAALAGEQYF. CDR3 nucleotide sequence: TGCAGCGTTGCTGCACTAGCGGGGGAGCAGTACTTC.

This sequence joins TRBV6-5 and TRBJ1-5, with 7 bases that match TRBD1. V lost 2 bases, J lost 2 bases, and 6 bases stayed unmatched. Germline V gene lookup returns CDR1 MNHEY and CDR2 SVGAGI. This CDR3 comprises 16 residues. The CDR3 region has the DNA TGTGCCAGCAGTTACAGAAACAGGGGTGGCAATCAGCCCCAGCATTTT. This sequence encodes CASSYRNRGGNQPQHF.

This chain connects TRBV5-5 to TRBJ1-4, with D possibly matching TRBD1 (5 bases). The CDR3 extends over 15 amino acids. CDR1 is SGHKS, CDR2 YYEKEE, per germline (reference sequence). Trimming removed 0 bases from V and 5 bases from J, with 11 bases in between. The CDR3 loop reads CASSLVGGGNEKLFF. As DNA, the CDR3 is TGTGCCAGCAGCTTGGTTGGGGGAGGGAATGAAAAACTGTTTTTT.

This sequence joins TRBV7-9 and TRBJ1-1; perhaps TRBD1 as D (6 bases). The CDR3 is made up of 16 amino acids. Trimming removed 3 bases at V and 6 bases at J, with 20 bases between. Germline values: CDR1 SEHNR, CDR2 FQNEAQ (reference sequence). CDR3 sequence (DNA): TGTGCCAGCAGCTTCGGGGGCGGGAGGGGGTACGCTGAAGCTTTCTTT. Residues: CASSFGGGRGYAEAFF.

The J gene is TRBJ2-2, the V gene TRBV7-6; perhaps TRBD2 as D (6 bases). V dropped 5 bases and J dropped 5 bases, with 18 bases sitting between them. Per the germline V gene, CDR1 is SGHVS and CDR2 is FNYEAQ. This CDR3 contains 16 residues. This chain's CDR3 is CASSPSPGSWTGELFF. The CDR3 bases are TGTGCCAGCAGCCCCAGCCCCGGGAGTTGGACCGGGGAGCTGTTTTTT.

The chain employs TRBV28 and TRBJ1-2, with 9 bases that match TRBD1. The length of the CDR3 is 14 residues. The V segment lost 9 bases and the J segment 9 bases; nucleotides outside the gene matches: 14. The V gene's germline CDR1 is MDHEN and CDR2 SYDVKM. In nucleotides, the CDR3 is TGTGCCAGTCTCTCAAGTGGACAGGGGAGAAGCTACACCTTC. This gives the protein CASLSSGQGRSYTF.

The chain carries TRBV6-2 or TRBV6-3 and TRBJ2-1; 9 nucleotides agree with TRBD2. Germline V gene sequence: CDR1 MNHEY, CDR2 SVGEGT. This CDR3 spans 16 amino acids. Losses at the gene ends were 5 bases for V and 5 bases for J; bases not matched to a gene: 10. The CDR3 loop reads CASSPIPAGGNNEQFF. CDR3 bases: TGTGCCAGCAGTCCCATCCCAGCGGGGGGTAACAATGAGCAGTTCTTC.

J is TRBJ1-4 and V is TRBV27; D possibly corresponds to TRBD1 (5 bases). Trimming left V 8 bases short and J 4 bases short, with 17 bases between. CDR1 is MNHEY and CDR2 is SMNVEV in the germline V gene (reference sequence). This CDR3 is built from 15 residues. CDR3 region: CASFDGGAFNEKLFF. CDR3 bases: TGTGCCAGCTTCGATGGAGGGGCCTTTAATGAAAAACTGTTTTTT.

V and J are TRBV5-1 and TRBJ2-3; perhaps TRBD2 as D (6 bases). The ends were cut back, 0 bases at V and 3 bases at J, with 14 bases in the middle. Germline CDR1 SGHRS, CDR2 YFSETQ. There are 16 residues in the CDR3. In DNA form, the CDR3 reads TGCGCCAGCAGCTTGGACGCGGGGCGGGTGACAGATACGCAGTATTTT. Translated, it gives CASSLDAGRVTDTQYF. The full variable domain, in which reference TRBV5-1 and TRBJ2-3 provide the parts outside the CDR3, is KAGVTQTPRYLIKTRGQQVTLSCSPISGHRSVSWYQQTPGQGLQFLFEYFSETQRNKGNFPGRFSGRQFSNSRSEMNVSTLELGDSALYLCASSLDAGRVTDTQYFGPGTRLTVL.

The chain has TRBV18 and TRBJ1-2; 8 nucleotides align to TRBD1. The V and J ends lost 4 bases and 8 bases, in that order; junction bases with no gene match: 6. The CDR3 is 13 amino acids. Germline V gene sequence: CDR1 KGHSH, CDR2 LQKENI. CDR3: CASSLRTGQGYTF. DNA for the CDR3: TGTGCCAGCTCACTCCGGACAGGGCAAGGCTACACCTTC.

The J gene is TRBJ2-1, the V gene TRBV7-8; 14 nucleotides align to TRBD2. This CDR3 has 16 residues. Germline assignment: CDR1 SGHVS and CDR2 FQNEAQ. Trimming removed 8 bases from V and 4 bases from J; junction bases left unmatched: 7. The chain's CDR3 is CASAGTSGGRYNEQFF. For the CDR3, the DNA is TGTGCCAGCGCCGGGACTAGCGGGGGAAGGTACAATGAGCAGTTCTTC.

The chain links TRBV24-1 to TRBJ2-3, with 8 bases lining up with TRBD2. The CDR3 is made up of 16 amino acids. The V gene's germline CDR1 is KGHDR and CDR2 SFDVKD. V lost 3 bases, J lost 4 bases, and 8 bases stayed unmatched. This CDR3 is CATSDPSGGHPDTQYF. The CDR3 nucleotides read TGTGCCACCAGTGATCCCTCGGGGGGGCATCCAGATACGCAGTATTTT.

In its sample, this clone was seen once. One end of the junction varies from germline; a read error may be responsible. This chain joins TRBV4-1 and TRBJ1-1; tentative D call: TRBD1 (5 bases). Per germline, CDR1 MGHRA and CDR2 YSYEKL. The CDR3 sequence is 15 residues long. The CDR3 coding sequence is TGCGCCAGCAGCCAAGATTTGTATGAAGCCCGGGGGTTCGGCTTT. The encoded protein is CASSQDLYEARGFGF.

V is TRBV18 and J is TRBJ1-3, with D possibly TRBD1 on 5 matching bases. This CDR3 contains 15 residues. V was pared by 3 bases and J by 0 bases, with 9 bases between. From germline, CDR1 is KGHSH and CDR2 LQKENI. CDR3 DNA sequence: TGTGCCAGCTCACCGGGGCTCATCTCTGGAAACACCATATATTTT. Amino acids: CASSPGLISGNTIYF.

V usage is TRBV9 and J usage is TRBJ2-4; D may be TRBD2 (6 bases). Deletions cut 4 bases from V and 5 bases from J, with 19 bases between. The germline V gene has CDR1 SGDLS and CDR2 YYNGEE. CDR3 length equals 16 residues. CDR3 in amino acids: CASSLGAGLLQNIQYF. The CDR3 DNA reads TGTGCCAGCAGCCTAGGGGCAGGACTACTTCAAAACATTCAGTACTTC.